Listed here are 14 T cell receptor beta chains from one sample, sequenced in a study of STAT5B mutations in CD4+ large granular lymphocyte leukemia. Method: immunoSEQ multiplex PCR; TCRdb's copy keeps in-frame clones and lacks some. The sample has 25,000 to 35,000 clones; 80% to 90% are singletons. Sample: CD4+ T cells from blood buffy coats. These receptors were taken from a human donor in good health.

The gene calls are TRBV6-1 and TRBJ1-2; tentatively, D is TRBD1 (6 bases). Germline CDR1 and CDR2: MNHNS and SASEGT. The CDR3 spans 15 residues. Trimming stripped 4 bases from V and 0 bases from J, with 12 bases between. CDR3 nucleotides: TGTGCCAGCAGTGGAAAGGGGGAATCTAACTATGGCTACACCTTC. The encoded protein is CASSGKGESNYGYTF.

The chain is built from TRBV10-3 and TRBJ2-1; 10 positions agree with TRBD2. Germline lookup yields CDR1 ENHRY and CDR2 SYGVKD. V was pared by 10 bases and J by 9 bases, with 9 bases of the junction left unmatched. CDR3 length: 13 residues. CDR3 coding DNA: TGTGCCAATTCCGGGACTAGCGTTGGTGAGCAGTTCTTC. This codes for CANSGTSVGEQFF.

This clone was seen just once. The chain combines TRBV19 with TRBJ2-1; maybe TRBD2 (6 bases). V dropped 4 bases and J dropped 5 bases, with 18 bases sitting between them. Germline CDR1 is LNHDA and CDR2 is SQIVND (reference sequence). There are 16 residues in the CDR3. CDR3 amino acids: CASSNPRDGGNNEQFF. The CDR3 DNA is TGTGCCAGTAGTAACCCCCGGGACGGCGGGAACAATGAGCAGTTCTTC.

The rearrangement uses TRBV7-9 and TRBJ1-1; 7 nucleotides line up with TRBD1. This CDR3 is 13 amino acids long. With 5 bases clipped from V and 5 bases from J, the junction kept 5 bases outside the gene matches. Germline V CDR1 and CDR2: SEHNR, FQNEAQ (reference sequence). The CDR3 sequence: CASSPGGWTEAFF. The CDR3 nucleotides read TGTGCCAGCAGCCCAGGGGGGTGGACTGAAGCTTTCTTT.

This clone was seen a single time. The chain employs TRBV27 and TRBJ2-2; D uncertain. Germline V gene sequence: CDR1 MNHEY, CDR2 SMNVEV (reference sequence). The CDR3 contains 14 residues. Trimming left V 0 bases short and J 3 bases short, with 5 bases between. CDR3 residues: CASSLSWDTGELFF. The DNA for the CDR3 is TGTGCCAGCAGTTTATCTTGGGACACCGGGGAGCTGTTTTTT.

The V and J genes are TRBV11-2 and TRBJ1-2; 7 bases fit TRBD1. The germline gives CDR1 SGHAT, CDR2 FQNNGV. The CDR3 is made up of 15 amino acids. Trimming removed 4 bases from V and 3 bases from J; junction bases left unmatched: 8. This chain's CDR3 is CASSSPGQRDYGYTF. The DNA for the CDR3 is TGTGCCAGCAGCTCGCCGGGACAGAGAGACTATGGCTACACCTTC.

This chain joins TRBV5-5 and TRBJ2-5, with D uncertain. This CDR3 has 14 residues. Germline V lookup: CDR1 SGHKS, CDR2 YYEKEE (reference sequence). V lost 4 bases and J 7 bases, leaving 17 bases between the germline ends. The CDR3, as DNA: TGTGCCAGCAGCCCACCTGACACAAGTTGGACCCAGTACTTC. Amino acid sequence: CASSPPDTSWTQYF. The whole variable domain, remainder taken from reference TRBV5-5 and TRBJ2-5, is DAGVTQSPTHLIKTRGQQVTLRCSPISGHKSVSWYQQVLGQGPQFIFQYYEKEERGRGNFPDRFSARQFPNYSSELNVNALLLGDSALYLCASSPPDTSWTQYFGPGTRLLVL.

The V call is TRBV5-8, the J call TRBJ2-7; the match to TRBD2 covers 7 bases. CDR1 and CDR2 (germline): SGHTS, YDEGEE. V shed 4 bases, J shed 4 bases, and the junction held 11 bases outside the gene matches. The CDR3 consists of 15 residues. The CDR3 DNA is TGTGCCAGCAGCCGGCTGGGAGGGGAAGCATACGAGCAGTACTTC. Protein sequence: CASSRLGGEAYEQYF.

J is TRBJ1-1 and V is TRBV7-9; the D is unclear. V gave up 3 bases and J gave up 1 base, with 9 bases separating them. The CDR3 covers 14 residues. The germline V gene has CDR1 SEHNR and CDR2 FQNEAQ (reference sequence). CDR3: CASSFQDGNTEAFF. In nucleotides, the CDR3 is TGTGCCAGCAGCTTCCAGGACGGGAACACTGAAGCTTTCTTT.

The CDR3 loop reads CASSATSGPTETQYF. The DNA for the CDR3 is TGTGCCAGCAGCGCGACTAGCGGGCCAACAGAGACCCAGTACTTC. The chain carries TRBV9 and TRBJ2-5; 10 nucleotides align to TRBD2. The ends lost 3 bases at V and 4 bases at J; junction bases unmatched: 6. Germline CDR1 and CDR2: SGDLS and YYNGEE. The CDR3 spans 15 residues.

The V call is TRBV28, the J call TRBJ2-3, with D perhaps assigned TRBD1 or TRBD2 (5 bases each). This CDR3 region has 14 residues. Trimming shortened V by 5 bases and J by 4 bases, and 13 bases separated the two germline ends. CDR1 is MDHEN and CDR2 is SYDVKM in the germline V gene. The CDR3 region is CASSRDLRSDTQYF. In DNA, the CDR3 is TGTGCCAGCAGTAGGGACCTGAGGTCAGATACGCAGTATTTT.

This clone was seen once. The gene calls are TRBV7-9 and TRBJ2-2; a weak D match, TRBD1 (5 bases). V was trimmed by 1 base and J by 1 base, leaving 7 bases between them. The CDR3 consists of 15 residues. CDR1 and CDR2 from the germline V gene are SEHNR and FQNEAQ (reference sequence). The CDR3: CASSLGQGNTGELFF. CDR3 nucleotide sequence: TGTGCCAGCAGCTTAGGCCAGGGGAACACCGGGGAGCTGTTTTTT.

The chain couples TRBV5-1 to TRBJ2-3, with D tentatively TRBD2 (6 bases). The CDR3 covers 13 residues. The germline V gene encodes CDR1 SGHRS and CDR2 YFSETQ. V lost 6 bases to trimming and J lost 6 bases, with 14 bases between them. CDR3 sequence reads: CASKGTDLDTQYF. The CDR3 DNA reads TGCGCCAGCAAGGGGACTGATCTGGATACGCAGTATTTT.

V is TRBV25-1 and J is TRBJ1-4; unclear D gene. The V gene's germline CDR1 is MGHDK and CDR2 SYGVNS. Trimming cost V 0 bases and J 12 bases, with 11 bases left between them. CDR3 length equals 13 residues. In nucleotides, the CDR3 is TGTGCCAGCAGTGAATACGAGTCGAAGGAACTGTTTTTT. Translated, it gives CASSEYESKELFF.